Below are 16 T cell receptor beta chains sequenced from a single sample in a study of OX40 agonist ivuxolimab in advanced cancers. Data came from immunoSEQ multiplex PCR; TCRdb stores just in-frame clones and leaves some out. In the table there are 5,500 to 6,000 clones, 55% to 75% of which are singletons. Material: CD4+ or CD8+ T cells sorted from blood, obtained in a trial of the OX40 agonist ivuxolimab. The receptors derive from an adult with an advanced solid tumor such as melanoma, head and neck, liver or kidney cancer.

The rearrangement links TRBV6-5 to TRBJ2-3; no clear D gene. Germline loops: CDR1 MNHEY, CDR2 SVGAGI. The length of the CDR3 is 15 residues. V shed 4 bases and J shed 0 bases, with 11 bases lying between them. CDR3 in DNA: TGTGCCAGCAGTTCGGACGAAGCTAGCACAGATACGCAGTATTTT. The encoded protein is CASSSDEASTDTQYF.

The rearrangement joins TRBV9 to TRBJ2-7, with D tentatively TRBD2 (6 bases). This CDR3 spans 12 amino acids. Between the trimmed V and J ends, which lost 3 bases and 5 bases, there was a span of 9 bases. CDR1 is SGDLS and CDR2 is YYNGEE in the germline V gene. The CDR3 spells CASSAGADEQYF. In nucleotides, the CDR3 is TGTGCCAGCAGCGCGGGAGCGGACGAGCAGTACTTC.

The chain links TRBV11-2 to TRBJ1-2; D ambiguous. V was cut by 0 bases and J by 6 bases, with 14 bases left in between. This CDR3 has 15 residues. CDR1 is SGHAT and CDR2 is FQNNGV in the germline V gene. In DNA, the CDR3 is TGTGCCAGCAGCTTAGATTTGGTCAGCATGCATGGCTACACCTTC. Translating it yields CASSLDLVSMHGYTF.

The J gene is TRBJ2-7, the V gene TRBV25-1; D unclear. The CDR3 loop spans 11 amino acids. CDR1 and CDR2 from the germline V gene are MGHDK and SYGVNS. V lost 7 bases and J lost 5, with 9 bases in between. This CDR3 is CASMYFDEQYF. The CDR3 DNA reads TGTGCCAGCATGTATTTCGACGAGCAGTACTTC.

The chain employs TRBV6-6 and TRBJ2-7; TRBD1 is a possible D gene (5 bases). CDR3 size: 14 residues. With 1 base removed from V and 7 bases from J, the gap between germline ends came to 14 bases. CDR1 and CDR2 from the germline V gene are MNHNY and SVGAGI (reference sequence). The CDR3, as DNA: TGTGCCAGCAGTTACTTTTCGTCAGGACAAGAGCAGTACTTC. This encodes CASSYFSSGQEQYF.

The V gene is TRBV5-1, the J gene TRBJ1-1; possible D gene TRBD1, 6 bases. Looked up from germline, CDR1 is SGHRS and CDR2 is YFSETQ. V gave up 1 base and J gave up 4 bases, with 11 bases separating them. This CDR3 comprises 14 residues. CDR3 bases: TGCGCCAGCAGCTTGTTTGGACAGAGCACTGAAGCTTTCTTT. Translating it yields CASSLFGQSTEAFF.

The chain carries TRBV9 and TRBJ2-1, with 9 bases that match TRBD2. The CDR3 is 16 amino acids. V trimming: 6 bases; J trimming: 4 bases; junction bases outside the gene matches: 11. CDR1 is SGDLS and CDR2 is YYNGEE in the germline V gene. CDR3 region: CASTSGASGVYNEQFF. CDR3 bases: TGTGCCAGCACCTCTGGGGCTAGCGGGGTATACAATGAGCAGTTCTTC.

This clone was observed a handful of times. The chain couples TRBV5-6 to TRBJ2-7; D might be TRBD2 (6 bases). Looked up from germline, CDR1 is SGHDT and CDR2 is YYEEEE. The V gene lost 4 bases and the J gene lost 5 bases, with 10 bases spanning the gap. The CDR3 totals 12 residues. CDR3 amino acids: CASSREYHEQYF. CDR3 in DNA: TGTGCCAGCAGCCGGGAGTACCACGAGCAGTACTTC. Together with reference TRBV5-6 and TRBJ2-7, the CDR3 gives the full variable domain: DAGVTQSPTHLIKTRGQQVTLRCSPKSGHDTVSWYQQALGQGPQFIFQYYEEEERQRGNFPDRFSGHQFPNYSSELNVNALLLGDSALYLCASSREYHEQYFGPGTRLTVT.

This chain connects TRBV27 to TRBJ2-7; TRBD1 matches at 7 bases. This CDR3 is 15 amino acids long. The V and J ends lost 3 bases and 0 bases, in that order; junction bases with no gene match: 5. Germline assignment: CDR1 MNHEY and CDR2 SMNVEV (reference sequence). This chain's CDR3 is CASSFGTAISYEQYF. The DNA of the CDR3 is TGTGCCAGCAGTTTCGGGACAGCGATCTCCTACGAGCAGTACTTC.

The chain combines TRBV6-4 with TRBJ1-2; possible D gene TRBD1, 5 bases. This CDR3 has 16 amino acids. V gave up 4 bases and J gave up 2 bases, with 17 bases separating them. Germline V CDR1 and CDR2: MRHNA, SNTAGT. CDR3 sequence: CASSADAGFPNYGYTF. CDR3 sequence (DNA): TGTGCCAGCAGTGCGGATGCAGGGTTCCCGAACTATGGCTACACCTTC.

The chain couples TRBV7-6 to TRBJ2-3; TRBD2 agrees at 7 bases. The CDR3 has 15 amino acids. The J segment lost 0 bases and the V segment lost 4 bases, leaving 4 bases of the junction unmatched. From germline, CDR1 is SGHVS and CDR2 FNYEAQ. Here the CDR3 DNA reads TGTGCCAGCAGCTCACTGGGGGGGAGCACAGATACGCAGTATTTT. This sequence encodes CASSSLGGSTDTQYF.

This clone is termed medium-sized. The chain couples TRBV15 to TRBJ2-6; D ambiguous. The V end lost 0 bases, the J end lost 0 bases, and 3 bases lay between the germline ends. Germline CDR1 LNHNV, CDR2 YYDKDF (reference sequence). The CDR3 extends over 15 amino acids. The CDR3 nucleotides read TGTGCCACCAGCAGAGAAAACTCTGGGGCCAACGTCCTGACTTTC. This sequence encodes CATSRENSGANVLTF.

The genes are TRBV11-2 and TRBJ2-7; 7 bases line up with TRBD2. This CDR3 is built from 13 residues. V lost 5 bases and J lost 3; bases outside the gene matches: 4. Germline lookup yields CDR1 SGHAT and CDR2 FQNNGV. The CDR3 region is CASSPRDYYEQYF. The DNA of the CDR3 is TGTGCCAGCAGCCCGCGGGACTACTACGAGCAGTACTTC.

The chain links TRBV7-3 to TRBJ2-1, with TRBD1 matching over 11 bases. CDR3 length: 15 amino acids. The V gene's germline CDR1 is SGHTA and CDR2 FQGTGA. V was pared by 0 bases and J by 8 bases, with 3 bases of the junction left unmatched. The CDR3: CASSLTGQGVDEQFF. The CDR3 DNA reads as TGTGCCAGCAGCTTAACGGGACAGGGGGTTGATGAGCAGTTCTTC. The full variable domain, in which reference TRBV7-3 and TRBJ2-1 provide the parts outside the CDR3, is GAGVSQTPSNKVTEKGKYVELRCDPISGHTALYWYRQSLGQGPEFLIYFQGTGAADDSGLPNDRFFAVRPEGSVSTLKIQRTERGDSAVYLCASSLTGQGVDEQFFGPGTRLTVL.

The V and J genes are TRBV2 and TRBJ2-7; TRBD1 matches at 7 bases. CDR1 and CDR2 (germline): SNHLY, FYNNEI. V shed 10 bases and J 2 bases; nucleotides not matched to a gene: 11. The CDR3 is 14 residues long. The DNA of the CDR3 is TGTGCCAACATCCCCCGGGACAGCCCCTACGAGCAGTACTTC. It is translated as CANIPRDSPYEQYF.

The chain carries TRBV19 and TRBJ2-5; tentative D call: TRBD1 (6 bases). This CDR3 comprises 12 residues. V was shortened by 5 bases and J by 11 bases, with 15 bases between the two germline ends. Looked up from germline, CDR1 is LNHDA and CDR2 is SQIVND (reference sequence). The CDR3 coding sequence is TGTGCCAGTAGTTTGGACAGCCCAAAGCAGTACTTC. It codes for CASSLDSPKQYF.